This T cell receptor beta chain was identified during a study of T cell repertoires in ileal Crohn's disease. General observations from the study: Endoscopy was done a median approximately 6.7 months after surgery. Endoscopic recurrence occurred in every patient whose clonality exceeded 26.8%. Compared with non-smokers, active smokers at surgery showed more clonal expansions.

The CDR3 loop spans 13 amino acids. V was pared by 3 bases and J by 8 bases, with 11 bases between. Germline V gives CDR1 SGDLS, CDR2 YYNGEE. In the case of this clone: Its antigen is still unknown.

Clones were read by immunoSEQ multiplex PCR, and TCRdb kept only the in-frame ones, dropping some. The sample has about 62,000 clones; less than 90% are singletons. Specified time point: neoterminal ileum biopsy at postoperative endoscopy, about 6 months after surgery. The source material was ileal tissue. The clonotype originates from an adult with Crohn's disease. The rearrangement joins TRBV9 to TRBJ1-4; D unclear. The chain's CDR3 is CASSAPGREKLFF. The DNA of the CDR3 is TGTGCCAGCAGCGCCCCGGGTCGGGAAAAACTGTTTTTT.